These 27 T cell receptor beta chains originate from one sample sequenced in a study of blood T cell repertoires in COVID-19. Here immunoSEQ multiplex PCR was the method, and the copy in TCRdb shows in-frame clones only, minus some. The data show 230,000 or so clones, 75% to 90% seen once. The sample taken for sequencing was peripheral blood. These receptors originate from a human donor in a cohort sampled during active COVID-19.

The chain links TRBV2 to TRBJ1-3; tentative D call: TRBD1 (6 bases). The V gene lost 11 bases and the J gene lost 0 bases, with 17 bases spanning the gap. This CDR3 spans 15 amino acids. Germline CDR1 and CDR2: SNHLY and FYNNEI. This CDR3 is CAARGGASSGNTIYF. In DNA, the CDR3 is TGTGCCGCACGCGGGGGGGCCAGCTCTGGAAACACCATATATTTT. The variable domain in full, with the rest retrieved from reference TRBV2 and TRBJ1-3, is EPEVTQTPSHQVTQMGQEVILRCVPISNHLYFYWYRQILGQKVEFLVSFYNNEISEKSEIFDDQFSVERPDGSNFTLKIRSTKLEDSAMYFCAARGGASSGNTIYFGEGSWLTVV.

The CDR3 is CASSLTRLNYGYTF. The DNA for the CDR3 is TGTGCCAGCAGCTTAACGAGACTGAACTATGGCTACACCTTC. The chain recombines TRBV7-2 with TRBJ1-2; D is uncertain. Germline assignment: CDR1 SGHTA and CDR2 FQGNSA. V gave up 2 bases and J gave up 2 bases, with 9 bases separating them. CDR3 size: 14 residues.

J is TRBJ2-7 and V is TRBV5-4; a weak D match, TRBD2 (6 bases). This CDR3 spans 13 amino acids. Trimming pared 9 bases from V and 1 base from J, leaving 14 bases between. Germline values: CDR1 SGHNT, CDR2 YYREEE (reference sequence). The CDR3 region has the DNA TGTGCCATAATCCCGCGGGGATCCTACGAGCAGTACTTC. Translation: CAIIPRGSYEQYF.

This clone has a handful of counts. Other DNA sequences in this sample translate to the same CDR3. The chain couples TRBV27 to TRBJ2-1, with 8 positions matching TRBD2. Germline-derived CDR1 and CDR2 are MNHEY and SMNVEV (reference sequence). CDR3 length: 14 amino acids. Trimming at V came to 4 bases and at J to 8 bases, leaving 7 bases not matched to a gene. In DNA form, the CDR3 reads TGTGCCAGCAGTTCTCGGGACGGGGGGGATGAGCAGTTCTTC. Translated, it gives CASSSRDGGDEQFF.

V usage is TRBV20-1 and J usage is TRBJ2-7; the match to TRBD2 covers 8 bases. Germline lookup yields CDR1 DFQATT and CDR2 SNEGSKA (reference sequence). Trimming at V came to 4 bases and at J to 6 bases, leaving 2 bases not matched to a gene. CDR3 size: 11 residues. The CDR3 DNA is TGCAGTGCTAAACTAGCGGTCGAGCAGTACTTC. It yields the protein CSAKLAVEQYF.

The sample holds one count of this clone. The V and J genes are TRBV7-6 and TRBJ2-7; 7 bases align to TRBD1. The length of the CDR3 is 13 residues. V trimming: 10 bases; J trimming: 2 bases; junction bases outside the gene matches: 8. Germline V CDR1 and CDR2: SGHVS, FNYEAQ. DNA for the CDR3: TGTGCCACTGCGACAGGGTTCGCCTACGAGCAGTACTTC. The encoded protein is CATATGFAYEQYF.

V is TRBV2 and J is TRBJ2-7; 7 bases align to TRBD1. V was clipped by 2 bases and J by 2 bases; unmatched bases: 6. The CDR3 consists of 15 residues. Per germline, CDR1 SNHLY and CDR2 FYNNEI. CDR3 amino acids: CASSEIWDSPYEQYF. For the CDR3, the DNA is TGTGCCAGCAGTGAAATCTGGGACAGTCCCTACGAGCAGTACTTC.

This clone was seen only a few times. V and J are TRBV27 and TRBJ2-7; 9 nucleotides line up with TRBD1. This CDR3 region has 15 residues. After removal of 5 bases from V and 3 bases from J, the junction contained 8 bases not matched to a gene. Germline assignment: CDR1 MNHEY and CDR2 SMNVEV (reference sequence). The CDR3 nucleotides read TGTGCCAGCAGTGCCTACCGGGACAGGGTCTACGAGCAGTACTTC. As protein: CASSAYRDRVYEQYF.

The gene calls are TRBV19 and TRBJ2-5; TRBD1 might be the D (5 bases). The germline gives CDR1 LNHDA, CDR2 SQIVND (reference sequence). Trimming took off 3 bases at V and 5 bases at J, with 13 bases between the two ends. The CDR3 covers 14 residues. Here the CDR3 reads CASSMGRETETQYF. As DNA, the CDR3 is TGTGCCAGTAGTATGGGCAGGGAAACGGAGACCCAGTACTTC.

This chain links TRBV5-6 with TRBJ2-4, with 8 bases fitting TRBD1. The germline V gene encodes CDR1 SGHDT and CDR2 YYEEEE. Trimming removed 4 bases from V and 4 bases from J; junction bases left unmatched: 10. The CDR3 consists of 16 residues. This CDR3 reads CASSPKPDRVKNIQYF. The DNA for the CDR3 is TGTGCCAGCAGCCCAAAACCGGACAGGGTTAAAAACATTCAGTACTTC.

The chain carries TRBV27 and TRBJ1-2; D is perhaps TRBD1 (6 bases). Germline V CDR1 and CDR2: MNHEY, SMNVEV (reference sequence). V lost 5 bases, J lost 5 bases, and 21 bases lay in between. This CDR3 spans 16 amino acids. This CDR3 reads CASSLTGTPRGYGYTF. The CDR3 DNA sequence: TGTGCCAGCAGTCTCACCGGGACACCAAGAGGGTATGGCTACACCTTC.

The CDR3 reads CASSQVSGNSYEQYF. In DNA form, the CDR3 reads TGCGCCAGCAGCCAAGTTAGCGGGAACTCCTACGAGCAGTACTTC. The chain carries TRBV4-3 and TRBJ2-7; 8 positions match TRBD2. J gave up 0 bases and V 1 base, and 2 bases lay outside the gene matches. This CDR3 spans 15 amino acids. Per the germline V gene, CDR1 is LGHNA and CDR2 is YSLEER.

V gene TRBV6-5 combines with J gene TRBJ2-6; TRBD1 might be the D (5 bases). V was trimmed by 0 bases and J by 4 bases, leaving 10 bases between them. Per the germline V gene, CDR1 is MNHEY and CDR2 is SVGAGI. There are 16 residues in the CDR3. This CDR3 reads CASSYSRVPGANVLTF. For the CDR3, the DNA is TGTGCCAGCAGTTACTCCAGGGTGCCCGGGGCCAACGTCCTGACTTTC.

The chain couples TRBV3-1 (or the pseudogene TRBV3-2) to TRBJ1-2; a weak D match, TRBD1 (5 bases). The CDR3 has 17 residues. Germline values: CDR1 LGHDT, CDR2 YNNKEL (reference sequence). V was trimmed by 3 bases and J by 3 bases, leaving 20 bases between them. This chain's CDR3 is CASSHLYGAETHYGYTF. The CDR3 bases are TGTGCCAGCAGCCACCTTTATGGGGCAGAAACCCACTATGGCTACACCTTC.

The chain recombines TRBV27 with TRBJ1-1; D is unresolved. Germline CDR1 MNHEY, CDR2 SMNVEV (reference sequence). The V and J ends lost 5 bases and 8 bases respectively, with 21 bases between them. CDR3 length: 15 residues. The CDR3 here is CASSPRTGGFSEAFF. CDR3 coding DNA: TGTGCCAGCAGTCCCCGGACTGGAGGATTCAGCGAAGCTTTCTTT.

This clone came up once. The chain uses TRBV7-3 and TRBJ1-2, with D perhaps matching TRBD1 (6 bases). Germline lookup yields CDR1 SGHTA and CDR2 FQGTGA. This CDR3 comprises 13 residues. The V end was cut by 2 bases, the J end by 8 bases, with 12 bases between. CDR3 bases: TGTGCCAGCAGCTTATCGACAGGCCCAGGCTACACCTTC. It is translated as CASSLSTGPGYTF.

This chain uses TRBV5-1 with TRBJ1-1; 7 bases agree with TRBD1. Trimming cost V 4 bases and J 1 base; bases outside gene matches: 7. Germline assignment: CDR1 SGHRS and CDR2 YFSETQ. The CDR3 spans 15 residues. The CDR3 reads CASSPWTGGNTEAFF. For the CDR3, the DNA is TGCGCCAGCAGCCCATGGACAGGTGGGAACACTGAAGCTTTCTTT.

This clone appeared a few times. This CDR3 is also generated by other DNA sequences in the sample. The chain employs TRBV4-3 and TRBJ2-7, with 11 bases fitting TRBD1. The trim removed 4 bases at V and 3 bases at J, leaving 2 bases unmatched. Germline loops: CDR1 LGHNA, CDR2 YSLEER. This CDR3 region has 14 residues. The CDR3, as DNA: TGCGCCAGCAGCCCCGGGACAGGGGGCTACGAGCAGTACTTC. It codes for CASSPGTGGYEQYF.

The chain links TRBV18 to TRBJ2-7; D may be TRBD2 (6 bases). Deletions cut 0 bases from V and 12 bases from J, with 18 bases between. Looked up from germline, CDR1 is KGHSH and CDR2 is LQKENI. The CDR3 is made up of 14 amino acids. CDR3 nucleotide sequence: TGTGCCAGCTCACCACCGTTTAGCGGCGCTCTCGCGTACTTC. It codes for CASSPPFSGALAYF.

This sequence joins TRBV7-2 and TRBJ2-1, with 11 bases lining up with TRBD2. With 5 bases clipped from V and 10 bases from J, the junction kept 10 bases outside the gene matches. This CDR3 comprises 15 residues. Germline values: CDR1 SGHTA, CDR2 FQGNSA. CDR3: CASSPTSGRTGEQFF. The CDR3 DNA reads as TGTGCCAGCAGCCCCACTAGCGGGAGAACTGGCGAGCAGTTCTTC.

The V and J genes are TRBV6-2 or TRBV6-3 and TRBJ2-1; 14 bases agree with TRBD2. This CDR3 has 21 amino acids. Germline V CDR1 and CDR2: MNHEY, SVGEGT. The V and J ends lost 0 bases and 1 base, in that order; junction bases with no gene match: 11. This CDR3 reads CASSYSSKGTSGRGSYNEQFF. CDR3 sequence (DNA): TGTGCCAGCAGTTACTCCTCCAAAGGGACTAGCGGGAGAGGGTCCTACAATGAGCAGTTCTTC.

The CDR3 here is CASIDSGLQTHYGYTF. As DNA, the CDR3 is TGTGCCAGCATCGATTCGGGTCTCCAAACGCACTATGGCTACACCTTC. This chain joins TRBV28 and TRBJ1-2; unclear D gene. The CDR3 spans 16 residues. V gave up 7 bases and J gave up 3 bases, with 21 bases separating them. The V gene's germline CDR1 is MDHEN and CDR2 SYDVKM.

This clone was counted a single time. The chain is built from TRBV5-4 and TRBJ2-7; D gene uncertain. The CDR3 has 12 residues. With 3 bases removed from V and 3 bases from J, the gap between germline ends came to 7 bases. Germline V lookup: CDR1 SGHNT, CDR2 YYREEE (reference sequence). The CDR3 nucleotides are TGTGCCAGCAGCTCTTACAGCTACGAGCAGTACTTC. Amino acid sequence: CASSSYSYEQYF.

The gene calls are TRBV5-1 and TRBJ2-7; 10 bases fit TRBD1. From germline, CDR1 is SGHRS and CDR2 YFSETQ. V lost 3 bases and J lost 0; bases outside the gene matches: 3. CDR3 length: 15 amino acids. This chain's CDR3 is CASSWGQGSSYEQYF. CDR3 in DNA: TGCGCCAGCAGCTGGGGACAGGGGAGCTCCTACGAGCAGTACTTC.

This clone occurred a few times. The J gene is TRBJ1-6, the V gene TRBV28; 9 bases map to TRBD1. CDR1 MDHEN and CDR2 SYDVKM come from the germline V gene. The CDR3 extends over 14 amino acids. The V and J ends lost 6 bases and 10 bases, in that order; junction bases with no gene match: 7. The DNA for the CDR3 is TGTGCCAGCAGCCCCGGACAGGGGCGGTCACCCCTCCACTTT. Amino acids: CASSPGQGRSPLHF.

The chain couples TRBV11-3 to TRBJ1-5, with a possible D match to TRBD1 (5 bases). The CDR3 totals 17 residues. V lost 0 bases and J 1 base, leaving 13 bases between the germline ends. CDR1 is SGHNT, CDR2 YENEEA, per germline. The CDR3 DNA is TGTGCCAGCAGCTTAGAGCCAGGGAAAGAAAGCAATCAGCCCCAGCATTTT. Amino acids: CASSLEPGKESNQPQHF.

There are a few counts of this clone. The chain employs TRBV7-3 and TRBJ2-1, with a weak D call TRBD2 (5 bases). V was pared by 8 bases and J by 0 bases, with 8 bases between. The CDR3 has 13 amino acids. Germline V gene data show CDR1 as SGHTA and CDR2 as FQGTGA. CDR3 nucleotides: TGTGCCAGCGCCCGGGACTCCTACAATGAGCAGTTCTTC. This encodes CASARDSYNEQFF.